The T cell receptor (beta chain) under discussion was sequenced for a study of blood T cell repertoires in COVID-19. Study-wide context: Specimens from acute and convalescent COVID-19 originated in the United States, Italy and Spain. The analysed material was cDNA or gDNA that came from T cells, B-cell-depleted T cells, or PBMCs.

Original analysis: Estimation of nucleated cell counts relied on the amplification of reference gene primers. Sequenced by immunoSEQ multiplex PCR; TCRdb stores in-frame clones only, minus some. D and trimming come from the DNA, and the V and J calls and clone size come from that table. The sample contains about 140,000 clones, more than 75% of which appear only once. Sequenced material: peripheral blood. The receptor's source is a human donor in a cohort sampled during active COVID-19.

The CDR3, as DNA: TGTGCCACCGTCCGGGGGGGTTCAGCGGGGGCCAATGAGCAGTTCTTC. It specifies CATVRGGSAGANEQFF. This chain connects TRBV27 to TRBJ2-1, with 8 bases that match TRBD2. J was trimmed by 6 bases and V by 10 bases; bases with no gene match: 17. The length of the CDR3 is 16 residues. CDR1 MNHEY and CDR2 SMNVEV come from the germline V gene (reference sequence).